This T cell receptor beta chain comes out of a study of T-cell reconstitution after alpha-beta-depleted transplantation in children. Overall study findings and caveats: Surviving recipient T cells and thymic progenitors underlay high day-60 TCRbeta diversity in some patients. The origin of alpha-beta T cells about two months after transplant was reportedly several hundred expanded graft clones.

Unique molecular identifiers featured in how the TCRbeta library was prepared. TCRdb passed the PCR reads through MiXCR, listing each CDR3 protein once. The repertoire includes approximately 110,000 distinct CDR3 sequences, over 9% of them detected once, and less than 45% sits in the top ten. The CDR3 consists of 11 residues. Germline V CDR1 and CDR2: DFQATT, SNEGSKA (reference sequence). A word on this clonotype: Its antigen is not known. A junction boundary mismatches the germline segment, possibly from a read error.

The clonotype comes from a boy between 2 and 15 years old with acute lymphoblastic leukemia, due to receive a stem cell transplant. The J gene is TRBJ2-7, the V gene TRBV20-1; a weak D match, TRBD2 (6 bases). Sample: PBMCs, taken before TCRalphabeta/CD19-depleted stem cell transplant. This CDR3 reads CSARYSGRAHF. CDR3 nucleotide sequence: TGCAGTGCTAGATATAGCGGCCGAGCTCACTTC.